The clone carrying this T cell receptor (beta chain) was seen just once. This specimen belongs to a study of T-cell memory formation after mild COVID-19. TCRdb re-derived calls from the 5' RACE reads in MiXCR, one entry per CDR3 protein. The sample records under 300,000 distinct CDR3 sequences, roughly 17% being singletons. The CDR3 contains 13 residues. Trimming left V 8 bases short and J 1 base short, with 11 bases between. The germline V gene has CDR1 SGHTA and CDR2 FQGTGA. The chain joins TRBV7-3 to TRBJ1-1; D uncertain. The origin of this receptor is a man between 18 and 29 years old who had mild COVID-19 (a few samples of this study predate the infection). Cell type and time point are not known. The sample comprised PBMCs or a T cell subset sorted from them (not recorded which). The CDR3 sequence: CASSIRPNTEAFF. The CDR3 DNA follows: TGTGCCAGCTCGATCCGCCCGAACACTGAAGCTTTCTTT.